The source of this T cell receptor (beta chain) is a study of blood T cell repertoires in COVID-19. Study at large: PBMCs, B-cell-depleted T cells, or T cells provided the cDNA or gDNA that made up the material.

TCRdb keeps only in-frame clones here, not all; method: immunoSEQ multiplex PCR. Of some 87,000 clones listed, approximately 92% are singletons. This CDR3 is built from 13 residues. V gave up 7 bases and J gave up 1 base, with 10 bases separating them. Germline V gene sequence: CDR1 LNHDA, CDR2 SQIVND (reference sequence). The chain couples TRBV19 to TRBJ1-2; D unclear. The sample consisted of peripheral blood. The sequence was collected from a woman aged 60-75 years with active COVID-19. DNA of the CDR3: TGTGCCAGTACCCCGGAGGGTAACTATGGCTACACCTTC. It yields the protein CASTPEGNYGYTF.